The clone carrying this T cell receptor (beta chain) was counted a few times. Antigen specificity is unknown. Using its own MiXCR run on the 5' RACE reads, TCRdb lists one record per CDR3 protein. The data contain approximately 470,000 distinct CDR3 sequences, 14% of them seen just once; the ten biggest clones take up more than 0.5%. The data stem from a study of identical twins. Study-wide points: Without tracking the same donors, conclusions rested on cross-sectional statistical analysis. Cord blood beta clonotypes that were abundant carried fewer insertions, and memory repertoires showed no such trend.

Germline CDR1 reads WNHNN; CDR2 reads SYGVQD (reference sequence). The V gene lost 4 bases and the J gene lost 6 bases, with 10 bases spanning the gap. The CDR3 consists of 13 residues. These same data were also listed under a study on yellow fever vaccine responses in identical twins.

The sequence came from a woman between 18 and 29 years old in good health. The gene calls are TRBV10-1 and TRBJ2-1, with D perhaps matching TRBD1 (5 bases). The sample was CD4+ T cells sorted from blood. The CDR3 loop reads CASSGLGVNEQFF. In nucleotides, the CDR3 is TGCGCCAGCAGTGGGTTAGGGGTCAATGAGCAGTTCTTC.